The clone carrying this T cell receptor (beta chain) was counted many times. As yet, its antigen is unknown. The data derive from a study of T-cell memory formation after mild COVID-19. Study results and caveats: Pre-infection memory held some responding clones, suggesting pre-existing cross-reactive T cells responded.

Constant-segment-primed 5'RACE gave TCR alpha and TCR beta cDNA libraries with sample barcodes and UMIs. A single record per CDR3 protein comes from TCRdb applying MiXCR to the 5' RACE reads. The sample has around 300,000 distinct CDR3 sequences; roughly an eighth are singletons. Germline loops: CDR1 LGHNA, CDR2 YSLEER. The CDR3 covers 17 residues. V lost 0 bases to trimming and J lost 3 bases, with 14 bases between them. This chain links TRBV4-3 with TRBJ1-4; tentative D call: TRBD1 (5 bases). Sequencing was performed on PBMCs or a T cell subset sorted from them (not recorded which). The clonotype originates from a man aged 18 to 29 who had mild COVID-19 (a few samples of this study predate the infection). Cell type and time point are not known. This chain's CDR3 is CASSQDGGVGANEKLFF. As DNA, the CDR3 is TGCGCCAGCAGCCAAGATGGCGGAGTGGGGGCTAATGAAAAACTGTTTTTT.